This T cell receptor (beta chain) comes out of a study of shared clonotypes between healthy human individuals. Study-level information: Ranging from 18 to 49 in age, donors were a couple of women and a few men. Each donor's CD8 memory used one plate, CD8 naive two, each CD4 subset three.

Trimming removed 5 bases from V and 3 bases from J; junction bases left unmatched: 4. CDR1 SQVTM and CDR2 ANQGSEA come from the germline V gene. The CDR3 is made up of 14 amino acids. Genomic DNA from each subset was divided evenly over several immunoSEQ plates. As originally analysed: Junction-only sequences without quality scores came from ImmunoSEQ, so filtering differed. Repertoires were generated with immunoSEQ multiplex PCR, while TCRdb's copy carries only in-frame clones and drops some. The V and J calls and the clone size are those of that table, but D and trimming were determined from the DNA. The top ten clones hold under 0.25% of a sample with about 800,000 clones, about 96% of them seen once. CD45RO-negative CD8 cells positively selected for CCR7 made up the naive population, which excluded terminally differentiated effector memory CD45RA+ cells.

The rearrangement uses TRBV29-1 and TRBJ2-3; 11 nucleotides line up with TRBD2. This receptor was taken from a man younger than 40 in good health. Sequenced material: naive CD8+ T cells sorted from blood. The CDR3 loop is CSVLTSGSTDTQYF. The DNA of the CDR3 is TGCAGCGTTTTAACTAGCGGGAGTACAGATACGCAGTATTTT.